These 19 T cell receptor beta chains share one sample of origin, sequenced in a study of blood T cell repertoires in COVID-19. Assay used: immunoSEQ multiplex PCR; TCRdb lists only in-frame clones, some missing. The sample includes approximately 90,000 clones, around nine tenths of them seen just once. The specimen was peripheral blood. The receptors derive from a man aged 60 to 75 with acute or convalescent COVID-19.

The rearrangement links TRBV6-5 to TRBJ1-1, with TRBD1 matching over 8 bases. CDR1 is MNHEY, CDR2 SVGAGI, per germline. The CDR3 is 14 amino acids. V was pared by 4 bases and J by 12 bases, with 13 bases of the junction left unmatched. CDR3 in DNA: TGTGCCAGCAGTTCGGGACAGGCCGGGACCAAGACTTTCTTT. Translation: CASSSGQAGTKTFF.

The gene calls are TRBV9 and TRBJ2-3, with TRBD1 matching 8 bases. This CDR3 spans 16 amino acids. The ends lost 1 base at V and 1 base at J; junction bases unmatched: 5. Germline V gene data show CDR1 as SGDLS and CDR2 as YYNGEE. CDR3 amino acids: CASSVNRGQGTDTQYF. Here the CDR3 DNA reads TGTGCCAGCAGCGTAAATCGGGGACAGGGCACAGATACGCAGTATTTT.

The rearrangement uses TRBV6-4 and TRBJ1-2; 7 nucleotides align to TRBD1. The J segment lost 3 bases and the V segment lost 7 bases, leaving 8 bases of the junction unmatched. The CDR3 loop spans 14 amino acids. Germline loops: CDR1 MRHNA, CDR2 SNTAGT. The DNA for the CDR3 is TGTGCCAGCAAGCCCGACAGGGCTCACTATGGCTACACCTTC. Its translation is CASKPDRAHYGYTF.

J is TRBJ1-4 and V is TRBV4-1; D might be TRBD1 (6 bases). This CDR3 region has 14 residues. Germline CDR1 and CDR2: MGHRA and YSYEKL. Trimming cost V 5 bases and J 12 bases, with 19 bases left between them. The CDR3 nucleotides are TGCGCCAGCAGCAGGCAGGGGACAAAACGGGAACTGTTTTTT. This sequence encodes CASSRQGTKRELFF.

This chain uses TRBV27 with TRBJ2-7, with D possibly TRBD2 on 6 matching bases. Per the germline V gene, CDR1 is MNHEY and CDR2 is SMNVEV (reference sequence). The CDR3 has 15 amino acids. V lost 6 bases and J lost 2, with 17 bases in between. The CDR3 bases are TGTGCCAGCAGATATGCTAGCGACCGAGCCTACGAGCAGTACTTC. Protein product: CASRYASDRAYEQYF.

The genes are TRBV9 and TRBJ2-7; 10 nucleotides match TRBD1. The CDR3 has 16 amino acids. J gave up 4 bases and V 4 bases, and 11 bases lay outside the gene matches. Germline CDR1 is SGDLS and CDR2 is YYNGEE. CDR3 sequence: CASSPFPGQGSYEQYF. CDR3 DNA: TGTGCCAGCAGCCCCTTCCCGGGACAGGGGTCGTACGAGCAGTACTTC.

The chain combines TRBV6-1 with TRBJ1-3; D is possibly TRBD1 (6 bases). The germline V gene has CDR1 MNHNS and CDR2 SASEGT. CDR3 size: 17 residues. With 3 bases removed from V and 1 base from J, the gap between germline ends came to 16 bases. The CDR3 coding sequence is TGTGCCAGCAGTGAGATACAGGGTTCTACTTCTGGAAACACCATATATTTT. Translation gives CASSEIQGSTSGNTIYF.

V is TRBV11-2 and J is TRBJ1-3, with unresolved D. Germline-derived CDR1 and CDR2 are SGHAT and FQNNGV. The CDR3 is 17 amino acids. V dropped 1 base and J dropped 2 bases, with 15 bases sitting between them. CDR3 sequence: CASSLAGSWGTGNTIYF. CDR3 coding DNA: TGTGCCAGCAGCTTAGCCGGGAGCTGGGGAACTGGAAACACCATATATTTT.

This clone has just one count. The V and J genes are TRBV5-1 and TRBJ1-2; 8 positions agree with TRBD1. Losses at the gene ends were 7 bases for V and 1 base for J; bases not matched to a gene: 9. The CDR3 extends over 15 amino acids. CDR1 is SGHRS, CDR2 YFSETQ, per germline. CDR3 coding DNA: TGCGCCAGCGGCGGACAGGGACATTTTAACTATGGCTACACCTTC. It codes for CASGGQGHFNYGYTF.

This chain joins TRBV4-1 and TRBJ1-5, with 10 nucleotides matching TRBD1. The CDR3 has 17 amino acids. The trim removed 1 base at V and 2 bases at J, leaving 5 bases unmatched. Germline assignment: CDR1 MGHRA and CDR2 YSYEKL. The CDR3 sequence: CASSQGSGTGGNQPQHF. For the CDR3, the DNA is TGCGCCAGCAGCCAAGGCTCCGGGACAGGGGGCAATCAGCCCCAGCATTTT.

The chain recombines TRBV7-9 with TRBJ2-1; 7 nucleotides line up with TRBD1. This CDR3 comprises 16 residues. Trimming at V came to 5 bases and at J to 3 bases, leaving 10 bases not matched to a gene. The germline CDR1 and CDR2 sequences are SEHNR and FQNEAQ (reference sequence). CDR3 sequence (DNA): TGTGCCAGCAGCGCTCAAACCGGGACAGACTACAATGAGCAGTTCTTC. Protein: CASSAQTGTDYNEQFF.

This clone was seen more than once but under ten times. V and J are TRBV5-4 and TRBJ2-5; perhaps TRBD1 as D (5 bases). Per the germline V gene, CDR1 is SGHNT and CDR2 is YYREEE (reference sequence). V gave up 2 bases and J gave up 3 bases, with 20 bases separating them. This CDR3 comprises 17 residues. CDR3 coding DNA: TGTGCCAGCAGCTTCATCGGCTCGGCAGGGCTGGAAGAGACCCAGTACTTC. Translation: CASSFIGSAGLEETQYF. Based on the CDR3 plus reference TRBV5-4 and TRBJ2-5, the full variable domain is ETGVTQSPTHLIKTRGQQVTLRCSSQSGHNTVSWYQQALGQGPQFIFQYYREEENGRGNFPPRFSGLQFPNYSSELNVNALELDDSALYLCASSFIGSAGLEETQYFGPGTRLLVL.

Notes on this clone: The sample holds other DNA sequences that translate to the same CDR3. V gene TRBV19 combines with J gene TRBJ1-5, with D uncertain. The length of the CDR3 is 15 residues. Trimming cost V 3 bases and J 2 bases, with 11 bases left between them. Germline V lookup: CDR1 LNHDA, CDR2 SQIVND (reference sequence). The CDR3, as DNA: TGTGCCAGTAGTATTCCCGGTTTAGGCAATCAGCCCCAGCATTTT. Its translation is CASSIPGLGNQPQHF.

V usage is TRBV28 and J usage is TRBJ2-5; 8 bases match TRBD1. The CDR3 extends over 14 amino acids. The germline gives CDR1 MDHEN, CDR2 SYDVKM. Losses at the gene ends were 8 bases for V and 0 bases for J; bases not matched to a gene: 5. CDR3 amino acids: CASSRDRNQETQYF. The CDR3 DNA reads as TGTGCCAGCTCCCGGGACAGGAACCAAGAGACCCAGTACTTC.

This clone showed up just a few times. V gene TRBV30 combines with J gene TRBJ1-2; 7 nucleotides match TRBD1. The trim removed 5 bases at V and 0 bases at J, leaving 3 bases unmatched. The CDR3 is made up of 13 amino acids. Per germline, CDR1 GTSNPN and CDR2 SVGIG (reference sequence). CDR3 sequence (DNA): TGTGCCTGGGACAGGGTAGCTAACTATGGCTACACCTTC. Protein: CAWDRVANYGYTF.

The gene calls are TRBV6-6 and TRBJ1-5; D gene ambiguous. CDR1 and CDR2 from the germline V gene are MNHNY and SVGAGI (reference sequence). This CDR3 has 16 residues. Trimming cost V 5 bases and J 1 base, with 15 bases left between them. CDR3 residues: CASSPRVAPSNQPQHF. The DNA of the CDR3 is TGTGCCAGCAGTCCCCGGGTCGCCCCCAGCAATCAGCCCCAGCATTTT.

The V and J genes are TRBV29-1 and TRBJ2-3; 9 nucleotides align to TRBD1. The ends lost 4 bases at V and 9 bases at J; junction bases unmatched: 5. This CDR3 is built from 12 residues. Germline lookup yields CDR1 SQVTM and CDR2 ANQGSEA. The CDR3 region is CSVAQTGGTQYF. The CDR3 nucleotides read TGCAGCGTTGCCCAGACAGGGGGGACGCAGTATTTT.

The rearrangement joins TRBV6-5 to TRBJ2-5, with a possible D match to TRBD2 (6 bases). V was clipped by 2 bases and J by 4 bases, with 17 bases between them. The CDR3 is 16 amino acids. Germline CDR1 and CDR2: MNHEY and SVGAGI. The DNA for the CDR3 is TGTGCCAGCAGTTACGGCGGCCTAGCGAGGGCAGAGACCCAGTACTTC. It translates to CASSYGGLARAETQYF.

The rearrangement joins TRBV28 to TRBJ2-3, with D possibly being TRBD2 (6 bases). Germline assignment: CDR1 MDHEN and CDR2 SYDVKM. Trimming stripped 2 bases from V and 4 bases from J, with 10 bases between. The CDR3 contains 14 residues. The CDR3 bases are TGTGCCAGCAGTTTAACCGGGACTTCAGATACGCAGTATTTT. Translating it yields CASSLTGTSDTQYF.